This TCR beta chain was profiled in a study of Ad26.COV2.S vaccination and SARS-CoV-2 variants. General study results and limits: It is possible that the TCR breadth and depth analyses underestimated the total T cell responses. Spike-specific TCR breadth ran higher among vaccine recipients than placebo recipients.

About this clone: The antigen remains unidentified.

From germline, CDR1 is LGHDT and CDR2 YNNKEL (reference sequence). The V end was cut by 0 bases, the J end by 10 bases, with 9 bases between. The CDR3 is made up of 12 amino acids. The method was immunoSEQ multiplex PCR; TCRdb's version includes in-frame clones alone and lacks a portion of them. Counted here are around 320,000 clones, over 80% occurring once; the ten biggest clones make up 2.1%. Described treatment: some 20 received Ad26.COV2.S at low or high dose, single or two shots; 5 received placebo; per-sample allocation not given. Following the first vaccine or placebo injection, samples were taken on day 63. In Boston, an adult donor aged 18-55 years took part. An Ad26 vector that expressed Wuhan-strain SARS-CoV-2 spike constituted the vaccine.

V usage is TRBV3-1 (or the pseudogene TRBV3-2) and J usage is TRBJ2-5; D gene unclear. This specimen consisted of peripheral blood, obtained in a trial of Ad26.COV2.S vaccine versus placebo. The sequence was collected from a person between 18 and 65 years old who received the Ad26.COV2.S COVID-19 vaccine or a placebo. The CDR3 region has the DNA TGTGCCAGCAGCCAAGATCGAGTGGGCCAGTACTTC. Protein sequence: CASSQDRVGQYF.